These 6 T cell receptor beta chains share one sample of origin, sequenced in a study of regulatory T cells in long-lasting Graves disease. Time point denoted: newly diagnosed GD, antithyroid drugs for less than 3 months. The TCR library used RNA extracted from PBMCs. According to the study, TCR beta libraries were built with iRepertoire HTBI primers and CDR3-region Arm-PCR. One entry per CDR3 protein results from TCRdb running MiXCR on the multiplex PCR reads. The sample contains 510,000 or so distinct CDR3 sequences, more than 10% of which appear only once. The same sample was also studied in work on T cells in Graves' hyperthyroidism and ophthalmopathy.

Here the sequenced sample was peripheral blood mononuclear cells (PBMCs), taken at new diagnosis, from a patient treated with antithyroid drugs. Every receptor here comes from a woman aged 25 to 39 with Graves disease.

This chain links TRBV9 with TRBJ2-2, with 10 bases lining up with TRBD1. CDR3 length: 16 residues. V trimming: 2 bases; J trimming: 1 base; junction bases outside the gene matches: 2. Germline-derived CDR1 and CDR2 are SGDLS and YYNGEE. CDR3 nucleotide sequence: TGTGCCAGCAGCGTTGGACAGGGGGTGAACACCGGGGAGCTGTTTTTT. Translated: CASSVGQGVNTGELFF.

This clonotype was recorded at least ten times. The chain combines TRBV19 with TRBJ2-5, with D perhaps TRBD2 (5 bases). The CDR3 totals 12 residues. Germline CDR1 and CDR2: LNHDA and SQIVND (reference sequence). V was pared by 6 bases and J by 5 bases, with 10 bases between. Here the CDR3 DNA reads TGTGCCAGTAGGCAGTCGGGGGAGACCCAGTACTTC. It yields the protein CASRQSGETQYF.

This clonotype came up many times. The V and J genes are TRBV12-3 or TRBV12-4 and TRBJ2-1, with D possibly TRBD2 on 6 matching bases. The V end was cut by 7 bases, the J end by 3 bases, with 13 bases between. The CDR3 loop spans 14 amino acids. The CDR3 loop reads CASTGSGVYNEQFF. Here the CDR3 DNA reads TGTGCCAGCACAGGGTCGGGGGTCTACAATGAGCAGTTCTTC.

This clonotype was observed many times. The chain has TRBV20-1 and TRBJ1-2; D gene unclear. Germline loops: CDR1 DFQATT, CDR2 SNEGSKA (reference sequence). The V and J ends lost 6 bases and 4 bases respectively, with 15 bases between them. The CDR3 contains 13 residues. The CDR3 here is CSAPQTALYGYTF. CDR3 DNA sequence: TGCAGTGCACCTCAGACCGCGCTCTATGGCTACACCTTC.

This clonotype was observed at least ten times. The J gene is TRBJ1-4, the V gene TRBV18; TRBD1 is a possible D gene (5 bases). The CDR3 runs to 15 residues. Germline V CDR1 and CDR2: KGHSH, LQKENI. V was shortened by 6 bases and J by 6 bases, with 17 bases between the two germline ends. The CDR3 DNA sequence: TGTGCCAGCTCCCCTCTGGGGACGGCCTATGAAAAACTGTTTTTT. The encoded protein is CASSPLGTAYEKLFF.

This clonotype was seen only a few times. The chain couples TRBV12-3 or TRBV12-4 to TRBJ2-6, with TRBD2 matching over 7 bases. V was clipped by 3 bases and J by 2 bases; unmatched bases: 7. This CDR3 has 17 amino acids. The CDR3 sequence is CASSFGEGRAGANVLTF. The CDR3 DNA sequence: TGTGCCAGCAGTTTTGGGGAGGGGAGGGCTGGGGCCAACGTCCTGACTTTC.